These T cell receptor beta chains were read from a single sample in a study of regulatory T cells in long-lasting Graves disease. TCRdb ran MiXCR on the multiplex PCR reads and lists one entry per CDR3 protein. The repertoire holds some 330,000 distinct CDR3 sequences, with more than 20% as singletons. The source material was peripheral blood mononuclear cells (PBMCs), sampled when the disease was refractory, from a patient treated with antithyroid drugs. The receptor set was obtained from a middle-aged woman with Graves disease. The CDR3 runs from the conserved cysteine through the conserved F or W. A D gene is named only where the DNA matches it firmly. Where a row states a size, it is once, few, many or the class of an expanded clone; other rows omit it.

cdr3_aa cdr3_nt d_call cdr3_length clone_size j_call v_call
CASSATTSGKGTGELFF TGTGCCAGCAGTGCAACGACTAGCGGGAAGGGTACCGGGGAGCTGTTTTTT TRBD2 17 few TRBJ2-2 TRBV25-1
CSVGYGTEAFF TGCAGCGTTGGATACGGCACTGAAGCTTTCTTT NA 11 many TRBJ1-1 TRBV29-1
CASSHISQRAQETQYF TGTGCCAGCAGCCACATCAGCCAGCGGGCACAAGAGACCCAGTACTTC NA 16 few TRBJ2-5 TRBV28
CASSFWTSGRVPISGELFF TGTGCCAGCAGCTTCTGGACTAGCGGGAGAGTTCCCATCTCCGGGGAGCTGTTTTTT TRBD2 19 NA TRBJ2-2 TRBV7-2
CASSLRTGAESYYGYTF TGTGCCAGCAGCCTAAGGACAGGGGCCGAGAGCTACTATGGCTACACCTTC TRBD1 17 many TRBJ1-2 TRBV28
CASGLVLLGQPQKYGYTF TGTGCTAGTGGTTTGGTACTGCTGGGGCAGCCCCAGAAATATGGCTACACCTTC NA 18 many TRBJ1-2 TRBV12-5
CSVAWGTDTRNEQYF TGCAGCGTGGCTTGGGGGACTGATACTAGAAACGAGCAGTACTTC NA 15 NA TRBJ2-7 TRBV29-1
CASGRALNTEAFF TGTGCCAGCGGACGGGCCCTAAACACTGAAGCTTTCTTT NA 13 many TRBJ1-1 TRBV27
CASVGVGANTGELFF TGTGCCTCAGTCGGTGTCGGAGCTAACACCGGGGAGCTGTTTTTT NA 15 NA TRBJ2-2 TRBV19
CASRPRRVQETQYF TGTGCCAGCAGACCCCGGCGGGTACAAGAGACCCAGTACTTC NA 14 many TRBJ2-5 TRBV28
CASSLGRSTDTQYF TGTGCCAGCAGCTTGGGACGGAGCACAGATACGCAGTATTTT NA 14 NA TRBJ2-3 TRBV11-2